One sample yielded the 28 T cell receptor beta chains listed below, sequenced in a study of cytotoxic CD8 clonotypes in ibrutinib-treated CLL (dated by TCRdb to the early 2020s). The method was the immunoSEQ multiplex PCR assay. Imported from immuneACCESS, the table was reduced by TCRdb to in-frame sequences with V and J called. These copies leave out some clones; in studies compared against another copy, an unresolved V gene accounts for under half, and the cause of the remainder is not known. The sample profile shows 250,000 or so clones; less than 75% of them were found once. Of the sample, approximately 15% falls within the top ten clones. The sample's time point label is to be understood as: 20 to 30 months on ibrutinib. Specimen: PBMCs, collected after 24 months of ibrutinib treatment. The receptors shown here come from a human donor with chronic lymphocytic leukemia.

This chain links TRBV9 with TRBJ2-7; D call uncertain. V gave up 7 bases and J gave up 0 bases, with 20 bases separating them. The CDR3 is 16 amino acids. The germline V gene has CDR1 SGDLS and CDR2 YYNGEE. The CDR3 region has the DNA TGTGCCAGCGCCGAAGTACCGGACGCCCGCTCCTACGAGCAGTACTTC. It codes for CASAEVPDARSYEQYF.

The gene calls are TRBV19 and TRBJ2-7, with 7 positions matching TRBD2. CDR1 and CDR2 (germline): LNHDA, SQIVND (reference sequence). V gave up 1 base and J gave up 6 bases; unmatched junction bases: 6. The CDR3 covers 14 residues. CDR3 sequence reads: CASSIGGRPVEQYF. The CDR3 DNA follows: TGTGCCAGTAGTATAGGCGGGAGACCCGTCGAGCAGTACTTC.

The V gene is TRBV5-1, the J gene TRBJ2-3; the D gene is possibly TRBD1 (6 bases). The CDR3 sequence is 17 residues long. Per the germline V gene, CDR1 is SGHRS and CDR2 is YFSETQ. Trimming removed 4 bases at V and 4 bases at J, with 22 bases between. CDR3 nucleotide sequence: TGCGCCAGCAGCGTGGACAACAGGGCACCTACACCAGATACGCAGTATTTT. This gives the protein CASSVDNRAPTPDTQYF.

This clone has only a few counts. The gene calls are TRBV30 and TRBJ1-1; D gene ambiguous. The CDR3 is 14 amino acids. The germline V gene has CDR1 GTSNPN and CDR2 SVGIG (reference sequence). The V end lost 2 bases, the J end lost 3 bases, and 13 bases lay between the germline ends. CDR3 nucleotide sequence: TGTGCCTGGAGTCCAGAAGTTCGAGACACTGAAGCTTTCTTT. This codes for CAWSPEVRDTEAFF. The full variable domain, rest sourced from reference TRBV30 and TRBJ1-1, is SQTIHQWPATLVQPVGSPLSLECTVEGTSNPNLYWYRQAAGRGLQLLFYSVGIGQISSEVPQNLSASRPQDRQFILSSKKLLLSDSGFYLCAWSPEVRDTEAFFGQGTRLTVV.

J is TRBJ1-2 and V is TRBV6-5, with unresolved D. The CDR3 is made up of 13 amino acids. The V end was cut by 0 bases, the J end by 8 bases, with 10 bases between. Per germline, CDR1 MNHEY and CDR2 SVGAGI. CDR3 protein: CASSYSRVGGYTF. In DNA, the CDR3 is TGTGCCAGCAGTTACTCGAGGGTTGGAGGCTACACCTTC.

This clone was detected once. The chain couples TRBV18 to TRBJ2-2; either TRBD1 or TRBD2 may fit D (5 bases each). V lost 6 bases and J lost 2, with 10 bases in between. The germline CDR1 and CDR2 sequences are KGHSH and LQKENI. This CDR3 has 14 amino acids. The chain's CDR3 is CASSGTPNTGELFF. The CDR3 region has the DNA TGTGCCAGCTCCGGGACCCCAAACACCGGGGAGCTGTTTTTT.

This clone was seen many times. Other DNA sequences from this sample encode an identical CDR3 as well. This chain uses TRBV27 with TRBJ2-5; D not resolved. Germline V gene lookup returns CDR1 MNHEY and CDR2 SMNVEV (reference sequence). V was shortened by 3 bases and J by 1 base, with 0 bases between the two germline ends. The length of the CDR3 is 11 residues. CDR3 in amino acids: CASSFQETQYF. The CDR3 DNA sequence: TGTGCCAGCAGTTTCCAAGAGACCCAGTACTTC.

The chain combines TRBV21-1 with TRBJ2-5; TRBD2, as called in the table, went unchecked against the DNA. The tail of the sequence fits TRBJ2-7 better, so the J call may be wrong. TRBV21-1 is tagged as a pseudogene. This CDR3 is built from 16 residues. The CDR3 DNA follows: TGTGCCAGCAGTCCGCCGACTAGCGGGAAAGTTTCCGAGCAGTACTTC. This translates into CASSPPTSGKVSEQYF.

This chain links TRBV19 with TRBJ1-5; 8 positions agree with TRBD1. Losses at the gene ends were 11 bases for V and 0 bases for J; bases not matched to a gene: 6. The CDR3 totals 14 residues. Germline lookup yields CDR1 LNHDA and CDR2 SQIVND (reference sequence). CDR3 in amino acids: CASRTGNSNQPQHF. The CDR3, as DNA: TGTGCCTCTCGGACAGGGAATAGCAATCAGCCCCAGCATTTT.

The chain combines TRBV7-9 with TRBJ1-4, with D uncertain. This CDR3 is 18 amino acids long. The germline V and J ends were trimmed by 3 bases and 0 bases, with 17 bases remaining between them. Germline loops: CDR1 SEHNR, CDR2 FQNEAQ (reference sequence). The CDR3: CASSFSGSKGATNEKLFF. The CDR3 coding sequence is TGTGCCAGCAGCTTCTCAGGCAGTAAAGGCGCAACTAATGAAAAACTGTTTTTT.

The genes are TRBV30 and TRBJ2-7; D could derive from TRBD1 or TRBD2 (5 bases each). Germline assignment: CDR1 GTSNPN and CDR2 SVGIG (reference sequence). V was shortened by 4 bases and J by 4 bases, with 11 bases between the two germline ends. The CDR3 runs to 12 residues. In DNA, the CDR3 is TGTGCCTGGACCGGGACGGTATACGAGCAGTACTTC. Its translation is CAWTGTVYEQYF.

The chain recombines TRBV4-2 with TRBJ2-5; TRBD2 matches at 15 bases. With V trimmed by 2 bases and J by 0 bases, 4 bases remained unmatched. This CDR3 is built from 18 residues. Germline V gene data show CDR1 as LGHNA and CDR2 as YNFKEQ. The CDR3: CASSQKGTSGRHQETQYF. The CDR3 coding sequence is TGTGCCAGCAGCCAAAAAGGGACTAGCGGGAGGCACCAAGAGACCCAGTACTTC.

The genes are TRBV29-1 and TRBJ2-1, with TRBD2 as a possible D gene (7 bases). This CDR3 is 16 amino acids long. Trimming took off 0 bases at V and 0 bases at J, with 12 bases between the two ends. Germline V lookup: CDR1 SQVTM, CDR2 ANQGSEA. CDR3 sequence reads: CSVEDGLGGSYNEQFF. The CDR3 DNA is TGCAGCGTTGAAGATGGACTAGGGGGCTCCTACAATGAGCAGTTCTTC.

This chain links TRBV19 with TRBJ2-1; 7 bases line up with TRBD2. The CDR3 consists of 13 residues. Germline assignment: CDR1 LNHDA and CDR2 SQIVND (reference sequence). With 5 bases clipped from V and 8 bases from J, the junction kept 6 bases outside the gene matches. Here the CDR3 reads CASSPPGGDEQFF. The CDR3 DNA reads TGTGCCAGTAGTCCCCCGGGGGGTGATGAGCAGTTCTTC.

This sequence joins TRBV7-9 and TRBJ2-1; the match to TRBD2 covers 8 bases. The V segment lost 3 bases and the J segment 15 bases; nucleotides outside the gene matches: 10. CDR3 length: 13 amino acids. Germline V gives CDR1 SEHNR, CDR2 FQNEAQ (reference sequence). DNA for the CDR3: TGTGCCAGCAGCTTTAGCGGGACTCCCTGGGCGTTCTTC. It encodes CASSFSGTPWAFF.

This clone was found a few times. This sequence joins TRBV28 and TRBJ2-1; 8 nucleotides match TRBD1. J lost 7 bases, V lost 5 bases, and 4 bases had no gene match. Germline V gene lookup returns CDR1 MDHEN and CDR2 SYDVKM. This CDR3 is built from 13 residues. Written as DNA, the CDR3 is TGTGCCAGCAGTCGGGACAGGTATAATGAGCAGTTCTTC. It yields the protein CASSRDRYNEQFF.

The chain combines TRBV9 with TRBJ2-7; tentative D call: TRBD1 (6 bases). The V gene's germline CDR1 is SGDLS and CDR2 YYNGEE. CDR3 length: 13 residues. V was clipped by 4 bases and J by 3 bases, with 11 bases between them. For the CDR3, the DNA is TGTGCCAGCAGCCCAGGGGAAAACTACGAGCAGTACTTC. This sequence encodes CASSPGENYEQYF.

The sample holds one count of this clone. The genes are TRBV18 and TRBJ1-4, with D hard to call. Trimming shortened V by 2 bases and J by 6 bases, and 7 bases separated the two germline ends. Per germline, CDR1 KGHSH and CDR2 LQKENI. The CDR3 loop spans 13 amino acids. This CDR3 reads CASSPNGYEKLFF. In DNA, the CDR3 is TGTGCCAGCTCACCAAACGGCTATGAAAAACTGTTTTTT. Filled out from reference TRBV18 and TRBJ1-4, the complete variable domain reads NAGVMQNPRHLVRRRGQEARLRCSPMKGHSHVYWYRQLPEEGLKFMVYLQKENIIDESGMPKERFSAEFPKEGPSILRIQQVVRGDSAAYFCASSPNGYEKLFFGSGTQLSVL.

This clone was detected only a few times. The chain recombines TRBV28 with TRBJ1-4, with 12 positions matching TRBD1. Trimming cost V 3 bases and J 8 bases; bases outside gene matches: 4. CDR1 MDHEN and CDR2 SYDVKM come from the germline V gene. The CDR3 runs to 15 residues. In nucleotides, the CDR3 is TGTGCCAGCAGTTTTTGGGGGACAGGGGGCGAAAAACTGTTTTTT. Amino acids: CASSFWGTGGEKLFF.

This chain joins TRBV18 and TRBJ2-3, with 9 positions matching TRBD2. J gave up 0 bases and V 3 bases, and 4 bases lay outside the gene matches. CDR1 and CDR2 (germline): KGHSH, LQKENI. The length of the CDR3 is 16 residues. CDR3 protein: CASSPLTSGSTDTQYF. Written as DNA, the CDR3 is TGTGCCAGCTCACCCCTGACTAGCGGTAGCACAGATACGCAGTATTTT.

The genes are TRBV7-8 and TRBJ2-5; the D gene could be TRBD1 or TRBD2 (5 bases each). Germline V CDR1 and CDR2: SGHVS, FQNEAQ. Trimming left V 4 bases short and J 2 bases short, with 14 bases between. The CDR3 is made up of 15 amino acids. In DNA, the CDR3 is TGTGCCAGCAGCTCCCGGGACGAACGACAAGAGACCCAGTACTTC. Its translation: CASSSRDERQETQYF.

The chain combines TRBV30 with TRBJ1-2, with 8 bases lining up with TRBD1. Germline CDR1 GTSNPN, CDR2 SVGIG (reference sequence). This CDR3 has 13 residues. The V and J ends lost 2 bases and 8 bases, in that order; junction bases with no gene match: 7. DNA of the CDR3: TGTGCCTGGAGTTCTGGACAGGGCTGGGGCTACACCTTC. Its translation: CAWSSGQGWGYTF. Filled out from reference TRBV30 and TRBJ1-2, the complete variable domain reads SQTIHQWPATLVQPVGSPLSLECTVEGTSNPNLYWYRQAAGRGLQLLFYSVGIGQISSEVPQNLSASRPQDRQFILSSKKLLLSDSGFYLCAWSSGQGWGYTFGSGTRLTVV.

This clone came up a few times. The chain carries TRBV10-3 and TRBJ1-2, with 8 positions matching TRBD1. The CDR3 spans 14 residues. Germline assignment: CDR1 ENHRY and CDR2 SYGVKD. With 10 bases clipped from V and 7 bases from J, the junction kept 14 bases outside the gene matches. CDR3 DNA sequence: TGTGCCAGCACCCCGGACAGGGAACAAGGTGGCTACACCTTC. Its translation: CASTPDREQGGYTF.

The J gene is TRBJ1-1, the V gene TRBV2; D perhaps matches TRBD1 (5 bases). The CDR3 spans 11 residues. CDR1 SNHLY and CDR2 FYNNEI come from the germline V gene. V lost 4 bases to trimming and J lost 11 bases, with 11 bases between them. CDR3 nucleotides: TGTGCCAGCAGTGGGGGGATGGGGGCTTTCTTT. This gives the protein CASSGGMGAFF.

V and J are TRBV29-1 and TRBJ2-2; a possible D gene is TRBD2 (5 bases). CDR1 is SQVTM, CDR2 ANQGSEA, per germline. CDR3 size: 13 residues. V lost 7 bases and J 6 bases, leaving 15 bases between the germline ends. The CDR3 DNA follows: TGCAGCGCCCCCCTACAGCGGTCCGGGGAGCTGTTTTTT. Encoded protein: CSAPLQRSGELFF.

This clone was observed a handful of times. V and J are TRBV4-2 and TRBJ1-4; 7 bases agree with TRBD1. Germline assignment: CDR1 LGHNA and CDR2 YNFKEQ. There are 15 residues in the CDR3. The V and J ends lost 5 bases and 11 bases, in that order; junction bases with no gene match: 14. The CDR3 bases are TGTGCCAGCAGCTACACAGACAGGGAGGGACGGAAACTGTTTTTT. Amino acids: CASSYTDREGRKLFF.

V is TRBV11-1 and J is TRBJ1-1; TRBD1 is a possible D gene (5 bases). Germline CDR1 SGHAT, CDR2 FQDESV (reference sequence). V gave up 1 base and J gave up 7 bases, with 16 bases separating them. The CDR3 contains 15 residues. The CDR3, as DNA: TGTGCCAGCAGCTTAGAATGGATGGGGGAACTTGAAGCTTTCTTT. Its translation: CASSLEWMGELEAFF.

This clone occurred a few times. The chain joins TRBV6-5 to TRBJ1-2, with 9 bases fitting TRBD1. CDR3 length: 15 residues. Germline V lookup: CDR1 MNHEY, CDR2 SVGAGI. Trimming removed 3 bases from V and 4 bases from J; junction bases left unmatched: 6. CDR3 in DNA: TGTGCCAGCAGTTATAGGGGACAGGGACTCTATGGCTACACCTTC. Translation gives CASSYRGQGLYGYTF.